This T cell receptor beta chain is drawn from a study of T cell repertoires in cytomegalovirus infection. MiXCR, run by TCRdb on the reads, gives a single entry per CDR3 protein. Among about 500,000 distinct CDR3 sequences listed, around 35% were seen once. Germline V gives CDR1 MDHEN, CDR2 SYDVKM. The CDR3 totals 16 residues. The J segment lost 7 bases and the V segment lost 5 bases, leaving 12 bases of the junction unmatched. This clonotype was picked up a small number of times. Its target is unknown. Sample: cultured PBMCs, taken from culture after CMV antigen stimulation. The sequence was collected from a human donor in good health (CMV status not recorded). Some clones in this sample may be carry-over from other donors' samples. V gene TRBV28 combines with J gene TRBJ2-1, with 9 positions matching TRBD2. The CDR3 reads CASSPPDAGGRNEQFF. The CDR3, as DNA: TGTGCCAGCAGTCCCCCAGATGCGGGAGGGCGGAATGAGCAGTTCTTC.